The text below deals with one TCR beta chain. Germline trimming cut 4 bases from V and 2 bases from J; bases unmatched to any gene: 6. This CDR3 has 16 amino acids. CDR1 and CDR2 from the germline V gene are LNHDA and SQIVND (reference sequence). The source of the sample is a study of cytomegalovirus exposure and HLA in healthy donors. PCR was performed using 60 Vbeta and 13 Jbeta primers. Only in-frame clones appear in the TCRdb table, and some are missing; sequencing was by immunoSEQ multiplex PCR. The sample holds roughly 190,000 clones, around 75% seen once. This sequence was found in a woman between 45 and 65 years old in good health and CMV-seronegative. This chain links TRBV19 with TRBJ2-1; 9 bases match TRBD2. The sequencing sample was made of PBMCs. CDR3 bases: TGTGCCAGTAGTACGACCGGGACTAGCCCCTACAATGAGCAGTTCTTC. It translates to CASSTTGTSPYNEQFF.